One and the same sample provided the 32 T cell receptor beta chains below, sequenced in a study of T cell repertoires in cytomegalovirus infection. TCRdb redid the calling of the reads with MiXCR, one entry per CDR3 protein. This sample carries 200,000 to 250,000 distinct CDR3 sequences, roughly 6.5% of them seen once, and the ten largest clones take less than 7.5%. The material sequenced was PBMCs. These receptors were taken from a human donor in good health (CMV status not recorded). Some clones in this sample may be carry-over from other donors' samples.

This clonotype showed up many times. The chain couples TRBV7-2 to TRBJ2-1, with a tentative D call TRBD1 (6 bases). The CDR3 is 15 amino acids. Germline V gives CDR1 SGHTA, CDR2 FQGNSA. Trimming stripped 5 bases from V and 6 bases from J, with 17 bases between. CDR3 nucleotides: TGTGCCAGCAGCAACAGGGTTCTTTTCGGCAATGAGCAGTTCTTC. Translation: CASSNRVLFGNEQFF.

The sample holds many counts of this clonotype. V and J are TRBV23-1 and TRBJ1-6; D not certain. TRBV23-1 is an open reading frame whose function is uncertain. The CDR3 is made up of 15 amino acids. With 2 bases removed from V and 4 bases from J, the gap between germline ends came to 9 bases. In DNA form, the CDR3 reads TGCGCCAGCAGTCAAGGGTCCCGGTATAATTCACCCCTCCACTTT. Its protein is CASSQGSRYNSPLHF.

The CDR3 bases are TGTGCCAGTAGTATCGTAGCGGGGGGGCCGTACGAGCAGTACTTC. Its translation: CASSIVAGGPYEQYF. The chain uses TRBV19 and TRBJ2-7; 11 bases are shared with TRBD2. V lost 3 bases, J lost 4 bases, and 5 bases stayed unmatched. The CDR3 contains 15 residues. Germline V gives CDR1 LNHDA, CDR2 SQIVND (reference sequence). The complete variable domain, with remaining parts taken from reference TRBV19 and TRBJ2-7, reads DGGITQSPKYLFRKEGQNVTLSCEQNLNHDAMYWYRQDPGQGLRLIYYSQIVNDFQKGDIAEGYSVSREKKESFPLTVTSAQKNPTAFYLCASSIVAGGPYEQYFGPGTRLTVT.

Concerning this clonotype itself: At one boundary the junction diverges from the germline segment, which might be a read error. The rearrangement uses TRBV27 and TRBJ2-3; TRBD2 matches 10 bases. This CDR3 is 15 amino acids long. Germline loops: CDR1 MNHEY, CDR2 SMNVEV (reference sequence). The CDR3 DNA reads TGTGCCAGCAGTACCATAGCGGGGGGCACAGTTACGCAGTATTTT. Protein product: CASSTIAGGTVTQYF.

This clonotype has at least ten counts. CDR3 protein: CASSPGTGVYEQFF. CDR3 coding DNA: TGTGCCAGCAGCCCCGGGACAGGGGTTTATGAGCAGTTCTTC. The rearrangement joins TRBV11-2 to TRBJ2-1, with TRBD1 identical over 10 bases. The CDR3 runs to 14 residues. V lost 5 bases, J lost 8 bases, and 6 bases stayed unmatched. CDR1 SGHAT and CDR2 FQNNGV come from the germline V gene. The full variable domain, completed using reference TRBV11-2 and TRBJ2-1, is EAGVAQSPRYKIIEKRQSVAFWCNPISGHATLYWYQQILGQGPKLLIQFQNNGVVDDSQLPKDRFSAERLKGVDSTLKIQPAKLEDSAVYLCASSPGTGVYEQFFGPGTRLTVL.

CDR3 loop: CASSPWREKENEQFF. For the CDR3, the DNA is TGTGCCAGCAGTCCCTGGCGGGAGAAGGAGAATGAGCAGTTCTTC. The V call is TRBV12-3 or TRBV12-4, the J call TRBJ2-1; 7 nucleotides line up with TRBD2. Trimming at V came to 5 bases and at J to 7 bases, leaving 11 bases not matched to a gene. This CDR3 contains 15 residues.

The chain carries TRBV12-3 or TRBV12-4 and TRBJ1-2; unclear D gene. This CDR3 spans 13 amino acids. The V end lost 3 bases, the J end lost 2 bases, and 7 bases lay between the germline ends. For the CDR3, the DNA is TGTGCCAGCAGTTTTGTAGGGAACTATGGCTACACCTTC. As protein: CASSFVGNYGYTF.

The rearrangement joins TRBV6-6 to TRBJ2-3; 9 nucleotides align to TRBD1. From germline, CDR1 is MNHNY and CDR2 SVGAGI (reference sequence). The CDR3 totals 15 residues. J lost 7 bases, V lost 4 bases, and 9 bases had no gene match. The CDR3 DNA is TGTGCCAGCAGTTTGTCCGGGACAGGGAAGAATACGCAGTATTTT. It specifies CASSLSGTGKNTQYF.

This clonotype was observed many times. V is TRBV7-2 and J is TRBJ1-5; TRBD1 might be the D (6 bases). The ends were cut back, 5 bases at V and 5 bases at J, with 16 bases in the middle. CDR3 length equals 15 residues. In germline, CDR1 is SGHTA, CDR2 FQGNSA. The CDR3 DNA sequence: TGTGCCAGCAGCGGGGACGGCGAGGGGGATCAGCCCCAGCATTTT. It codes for CASSGDGEGDQPQHF.

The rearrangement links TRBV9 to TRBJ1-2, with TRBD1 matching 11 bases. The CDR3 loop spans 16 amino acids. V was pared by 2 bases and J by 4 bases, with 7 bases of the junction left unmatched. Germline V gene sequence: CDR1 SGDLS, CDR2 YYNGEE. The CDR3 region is CASSVTRDRGSYGYTF. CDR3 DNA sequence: TGTGCCAGCAGCGTGACTAGGGACAGGGGGAGCTATGGCTACACCTTC.

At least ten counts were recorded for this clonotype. The CDR3 loop reads CASSPNGRRSNQPQHF. The CDR3 DNA reads TGTGCCAGCAGCCCAAACGGCAGACGTAGCAATCAGCCCCAGCATTTT. V gene TRBV6-5 combines with J gene TRBJ1-5; D is ambiguous. The CDR3 is 16 residues long. Germline CDR1 reads MNHEY; CDR2 reads SVGAGI. The V gene lost 6 bases and the J gene lost 0 bases, with 15 bases spanning the gap.

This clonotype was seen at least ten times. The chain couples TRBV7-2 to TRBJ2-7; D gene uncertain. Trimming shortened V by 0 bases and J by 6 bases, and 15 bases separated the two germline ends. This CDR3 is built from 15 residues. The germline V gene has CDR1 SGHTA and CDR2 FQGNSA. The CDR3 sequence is CASSLAWGILLEQYF. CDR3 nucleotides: TGTGCCAGCAGCTTAGCTTGGGGAATCCTACTCGAGCAGTACTTC.

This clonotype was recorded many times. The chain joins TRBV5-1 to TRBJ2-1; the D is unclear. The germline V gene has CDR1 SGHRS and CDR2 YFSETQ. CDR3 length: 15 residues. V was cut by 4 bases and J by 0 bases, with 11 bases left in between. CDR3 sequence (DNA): TGCGCCAGCAGCGTGGTTACTGACTCCTACAATGAGCAGTTCTTC. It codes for CASSVVTDSYNEQFF.

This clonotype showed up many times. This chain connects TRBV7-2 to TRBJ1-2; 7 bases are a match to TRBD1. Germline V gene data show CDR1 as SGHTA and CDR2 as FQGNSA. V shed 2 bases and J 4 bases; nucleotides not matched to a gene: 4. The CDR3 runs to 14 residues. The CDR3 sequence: CASSLRDRAYGYTF. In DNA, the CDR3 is TGTGCCAGCAGCTTACGGGACAGAGCCTATGGCTACACCTTC.

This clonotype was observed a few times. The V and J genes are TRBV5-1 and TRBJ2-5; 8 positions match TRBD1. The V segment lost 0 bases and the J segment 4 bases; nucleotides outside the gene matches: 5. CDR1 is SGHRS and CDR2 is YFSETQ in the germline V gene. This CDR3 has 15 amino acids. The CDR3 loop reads CASSLATGGTETQYF. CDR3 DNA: TGCGCCAGCAGCTTGGCCACAGGGGGGACAGAGACCCAGTACTTC.

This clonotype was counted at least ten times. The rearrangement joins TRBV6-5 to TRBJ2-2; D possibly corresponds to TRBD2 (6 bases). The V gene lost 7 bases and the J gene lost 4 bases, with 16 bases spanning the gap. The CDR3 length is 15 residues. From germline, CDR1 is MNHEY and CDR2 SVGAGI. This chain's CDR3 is CASTPGSRVTGELFF. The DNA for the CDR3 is TGTGCCAGCACCCCCGGGAGTCGCGTCACCGGGGAGCTGTTTTTT.

Written as DNA, the CDR3 is TGTGCCAGCAGTGTAGACTCTGGAAACACCATATATTTT. It specifies CASSVDSGNTIYF. The chain is built from TRBV2 and TRBJ1-3; D ambiguous. V was clipped by 4 bases and J by 0 bases, with 4 bases between them. This CDR3 is built from 13 residues. Germline CDR1 is SNHLY and CDR2 is FYNNEI.

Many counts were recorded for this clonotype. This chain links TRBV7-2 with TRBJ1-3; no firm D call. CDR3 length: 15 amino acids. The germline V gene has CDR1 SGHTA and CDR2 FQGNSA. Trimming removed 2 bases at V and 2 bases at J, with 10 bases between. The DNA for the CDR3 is TGTGCCAGCAGCTTACAGTCCCTGGCTGGAAACACCATATATTTT. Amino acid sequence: CASSLQSLAGNTIYF.

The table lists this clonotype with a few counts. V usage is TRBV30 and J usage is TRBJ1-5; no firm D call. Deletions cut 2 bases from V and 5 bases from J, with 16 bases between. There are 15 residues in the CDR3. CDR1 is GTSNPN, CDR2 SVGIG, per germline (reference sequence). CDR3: CAWSSGTASYQPQHF. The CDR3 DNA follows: TGTGCCTGGAGTTCTGGTACGGCATCCTATCAGCCCCAGCATTTT.

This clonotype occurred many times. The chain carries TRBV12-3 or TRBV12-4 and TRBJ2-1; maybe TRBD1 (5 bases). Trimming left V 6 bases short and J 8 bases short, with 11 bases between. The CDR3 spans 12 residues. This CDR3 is CASRIVGDEQFF. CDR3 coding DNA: TGTGCCAGCAGGATTGTAGGGGATGAGCAGTTCTTC.

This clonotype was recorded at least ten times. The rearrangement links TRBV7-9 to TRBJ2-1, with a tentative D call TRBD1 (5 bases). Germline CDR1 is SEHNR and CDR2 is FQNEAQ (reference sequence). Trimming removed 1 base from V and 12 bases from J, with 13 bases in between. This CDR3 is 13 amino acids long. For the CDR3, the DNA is TGTGCCAGCAGCTTAGAGGGGCTTTCGCGGCAGTTCTTC. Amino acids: CASSLEGLSRQFF. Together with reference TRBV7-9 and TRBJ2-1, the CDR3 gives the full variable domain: DTGVSQNPRHKITKRGQNVTFRCDPISEHNRLYWYRQTLGQGPEFLTYFQNEAQLEKSRLLSDRFSAERPKGSFSTLEIQRTEQGDSAMYLCASSLEGLSRQFFGPGTRLTVL.

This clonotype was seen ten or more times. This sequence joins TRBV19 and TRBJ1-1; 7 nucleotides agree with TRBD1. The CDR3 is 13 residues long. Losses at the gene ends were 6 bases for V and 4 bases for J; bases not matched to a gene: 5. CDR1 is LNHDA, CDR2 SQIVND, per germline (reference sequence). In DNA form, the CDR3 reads TGTGCCAGTAGCACAGGGGTAGGCACTGAAGCTTTCTTT. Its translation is CASSTGVGTEAFF.

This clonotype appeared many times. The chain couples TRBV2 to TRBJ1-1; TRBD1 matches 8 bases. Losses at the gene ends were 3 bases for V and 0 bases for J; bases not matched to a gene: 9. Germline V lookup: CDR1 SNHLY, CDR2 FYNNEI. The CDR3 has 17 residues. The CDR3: CASSDRYPDRVNTEAFF. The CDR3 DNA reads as TGTGCCAGCAGTGACCGATATCCGGACAGGGTGAACACTGAAGCTTTCTTT.

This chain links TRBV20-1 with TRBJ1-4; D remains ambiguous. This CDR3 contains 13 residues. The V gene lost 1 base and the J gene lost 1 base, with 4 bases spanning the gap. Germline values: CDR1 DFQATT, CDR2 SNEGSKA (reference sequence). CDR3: CSARAGTNEKLFF. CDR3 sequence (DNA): TGCAGTGCTAGAGCAGGAACTAATGAAAAACTGTTTTTT.

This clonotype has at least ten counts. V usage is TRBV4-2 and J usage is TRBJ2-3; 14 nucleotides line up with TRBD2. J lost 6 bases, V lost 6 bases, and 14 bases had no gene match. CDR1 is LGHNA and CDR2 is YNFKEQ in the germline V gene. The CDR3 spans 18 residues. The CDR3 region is CASSHIGTSGGSSDTQYF. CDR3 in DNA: TGTGCCAGCAGTCATATAGGGACTAGCGGGGGATCGTCGGATACGCAGTATTTT.

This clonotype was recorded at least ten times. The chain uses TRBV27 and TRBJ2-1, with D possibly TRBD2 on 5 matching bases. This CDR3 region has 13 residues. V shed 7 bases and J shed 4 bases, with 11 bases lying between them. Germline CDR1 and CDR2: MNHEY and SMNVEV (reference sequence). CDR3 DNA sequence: TGTGCCAGCACAACTGGGGAGTACAATGAGCAGTTCTTC. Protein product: CASTTGEYNEQFF.

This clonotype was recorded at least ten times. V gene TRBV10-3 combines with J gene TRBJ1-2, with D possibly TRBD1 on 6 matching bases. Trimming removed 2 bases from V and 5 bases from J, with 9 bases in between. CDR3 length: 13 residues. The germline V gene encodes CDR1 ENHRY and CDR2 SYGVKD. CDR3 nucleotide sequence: TGTGCCATCAGTGAGATCGGACAGTATGGCTACACCTTC. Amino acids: CAISEIGQYGYTF.

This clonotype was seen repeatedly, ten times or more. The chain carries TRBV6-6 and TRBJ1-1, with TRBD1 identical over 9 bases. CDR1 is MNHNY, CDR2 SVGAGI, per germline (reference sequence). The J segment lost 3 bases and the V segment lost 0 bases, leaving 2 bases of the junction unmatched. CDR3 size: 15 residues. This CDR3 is CASSYSTGGHTEAFF. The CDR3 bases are TGTGCCAGCAGTTACTCGACAGGGGGGCACACTGAAGCTTTCTTT.

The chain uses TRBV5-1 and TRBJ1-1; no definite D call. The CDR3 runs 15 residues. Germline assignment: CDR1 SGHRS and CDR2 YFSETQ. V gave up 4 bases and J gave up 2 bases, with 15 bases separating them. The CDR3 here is CASSLLGSGNTEAFF. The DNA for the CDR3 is TGCGCCAGCAGCCTGCTAGGGTCCGGAAACACTGAAGCTTTCTTT.

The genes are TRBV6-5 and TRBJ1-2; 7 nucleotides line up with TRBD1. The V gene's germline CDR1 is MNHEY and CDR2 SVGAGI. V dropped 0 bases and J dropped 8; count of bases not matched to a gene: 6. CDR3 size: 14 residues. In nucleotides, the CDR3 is TGTGCCAGCAGTTACTCCGGGACAGCAAGGGGCTACACCTTC. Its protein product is CASSYSGTARGYTF.

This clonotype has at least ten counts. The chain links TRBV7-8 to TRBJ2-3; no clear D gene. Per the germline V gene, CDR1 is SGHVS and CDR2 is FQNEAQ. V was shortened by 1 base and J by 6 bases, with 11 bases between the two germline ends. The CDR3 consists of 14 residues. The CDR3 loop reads CASSLDSAIDTQYF. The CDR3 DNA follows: TGTGCCAGCAGCTTAGATTCGGCTATTGATACGCAGTATTTT. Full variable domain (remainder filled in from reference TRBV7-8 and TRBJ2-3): GAGVSQSPRYKVAKRGQDVALRCDPISGHVSLFWYQQALGQGPEFLTYFQNEAQLDKSGLPSDRFFAERPEGSVSTLKIQRTQQEDSAVYLCASSLDSAIDTQYFGPGTRLTVL.

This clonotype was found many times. Here the CDR3 reads CASSPFVGSETDTQYF. CDR3 DNA sequence: TGTGCCAGCAGCCCCTTCGTGGGGAGTGAAACAGATACGCAGTATTTT. The rearrangement links TRBV5-6 to TRBJ2-3, with D tentatively TRBD2 (5 bases). This CDR3 is 16 amino acids long. Trimming removed 4 bases at V and 3 bases at J, with 18 bases between. The germline CDR1 and CDR2 sequences are SGHDT and YYEEEE. Drawing the rest from reference TRBV5-6 and TRBJ2-3, the complete variable domain is DAGVTQSPTHLIKTRGQQVTLRCSPKSGHDTVSWYQQALGQGPQFIFQYYEEEERQRGNFPDRFSGHQFPNYSSELNVNALLLGDSALYLCASSPFVGSETDTQYFGPGTRLTVL.